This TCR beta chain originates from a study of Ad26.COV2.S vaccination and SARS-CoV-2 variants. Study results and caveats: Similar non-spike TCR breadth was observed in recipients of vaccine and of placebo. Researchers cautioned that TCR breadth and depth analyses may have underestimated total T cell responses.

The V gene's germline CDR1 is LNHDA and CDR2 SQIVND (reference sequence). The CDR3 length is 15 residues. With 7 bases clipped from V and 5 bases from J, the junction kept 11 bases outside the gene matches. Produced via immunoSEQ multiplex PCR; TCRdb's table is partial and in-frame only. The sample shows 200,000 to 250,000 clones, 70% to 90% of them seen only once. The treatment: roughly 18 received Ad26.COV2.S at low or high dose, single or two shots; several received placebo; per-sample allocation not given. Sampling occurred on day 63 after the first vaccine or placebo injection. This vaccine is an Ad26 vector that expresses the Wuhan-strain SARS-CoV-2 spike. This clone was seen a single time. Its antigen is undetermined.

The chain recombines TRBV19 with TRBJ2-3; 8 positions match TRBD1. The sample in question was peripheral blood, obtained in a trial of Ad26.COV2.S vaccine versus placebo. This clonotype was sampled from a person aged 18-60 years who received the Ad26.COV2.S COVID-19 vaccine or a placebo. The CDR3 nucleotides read TGTGCCAGTACCCCGGGGCAGGGGGCTGTAGATACGCAGTATTTT. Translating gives CASTPGQGAVDTQYF.